The TCR beta chain described here comes from a study of spatial heterogeneity in lung cancer. Looking at the study overall: Around 68 TRACERx patients with early, untreated non-small cell lung cancer donated samples.

The CDR3 sequence is 17 residues long. CDR1 and CDR2 from the germline V gene are MNHEY and SMNVEV (reference sequence). The germline V and J ends were trimmed by 3 bases and 7 bases, with 19 bases remaining between them. TCRdb processed the 5' RACE reads anew with MiXCR; each CDR3 protein has one entry. Here the sample spans fewer than 100,000 distinct CDR3 sequences, just under 20% being singletons. This clonotype has more than one count but fewer than ten. Time point meaning: blood at routine non-recurrence follow-up after resection. Sequencing was performed on whole RNA extracted from tumor and nontumor lung tissue, or from frozen PBMC, and the material was left unsorted.

The receptor was isolated from a male donor with early-stage non-small cell lung cancer. Material: PBMCs, obtained at follow-up. This chain uses TRBV27 with TRBJ1-6; D is unresolved. CDR3 sequence: CASSFVREGSGNSPLHF. CDR3 bases: TGTGCCAGCAGTTTCGTTCGGGAGGGTTCGGGCAATTCACCCCTCCACTTT.